Shown below are 27 T cell receptor beta chains from a single sample sequenced in a study of a mutant IDH1 vaccine in newly diagnosed glioma. The assay was immunoSEQ multiplex PCR, and TCRdb's table has in-frame clones only and misses some. The sample has approximately 44,000 clones, approximately 88% seen once; the top ten hold roughly 2.4%. Time point: week 23, last vaccination. Alongside topical imiquimod, each dose of vaccine comprised 300 ug of mutant IDH1 20-mer peptide. No antigen has been identified for these receptors. Source: PBMCs, taken from a glioma patient whose treatment included an IDH1 peptide vaccine. These receptors all come from a woman between 18 and 29 years old with glioma. Some clones in this sample may be carry-over from other donors' samples.

Written as DNA, the CDR3 is TGTGCCAGTAGTATAGTGGACAGGGGGCACGGAAACACCATATATTTT. Its protein product is CASSIVDRGHGNTIYF. The chain links TRBV19 to TRBJ1-3; 11 nucleotides line up with TRBD1. The CDR3 has 16 amino acids. Germline loops: CDR1 LNHDA, CDR2 SQIVND (reference sequence). J gave up 4 bases and V 1 base, and 3 bases lay outside the gene matches.

The chain recombines TRBV2 with TRBJ1-5, with TRBD1 matching 8 bases. This CDR3 contains 15 residues. V was clipped by 6 bases and J by 0 bases; unmatched bases: 4. The V gene's germline CDR1 is SNHLY and CDR2 FYNNEI. CDR3 sequence: CASRPDRGSNQPQHF. CDR3 DNA sequence: TGTGCCAGCAGGCCAGACAGGGGTAGCAATCAGCCCCAGCATTTT.

The V gene is TRBV6-5, the J gene TRBJ2-1; 8 bases match TRBD2. This CDR3 comprises 14 residues. Germline V lookup: CDR1 MNHEY, CDR2 SVGAGI. Trimming took 4 bases from V and 6 from J; bases not matched to a gene: 5. CDR3 sequence: CASSSGGPFNEQFF. CDR3 nucleotide sequence: TGTGCCAGCAGTTCGGGGGGGCCGTTCAATGAGCAGTTCTTC.

The chain combines TRBV5-1 with TRBJ2-2; 7 nucleotides align to TRBD1. Germline trimming cut 3 bases from V and 2 bases from J; bases unmatched to any gene: 4. The CDR3 spans 15 residues. Germline-derived CDR1 and CDR2 are SGHRS and YFSETQ. CDR3: CASSSGTVNTGELFF. The CDR3, as DNA: TGCGCCAGCAGCTCTGGGACAGTTAACACCGGGGAGCTGTTTTTT. Supplemented by reference TRBV5-1 and TRBJ2-2, the full variable domain reads KAGVTQTPRYLIKTRGQQVTLSCSPISGHRSVSWYQQTPGQGLQFLFEYFSETQRNKGNFPGRFSGRQFSNSRSEMNVSTLELGDSALYLCASSSGTVNTGELFFGEGSRLTVL.

In regard to this clone: The junction does not match germline at one end; this may be a read error. The V call is TRBV5-1, the J call TRBJ2-6; 11 bases line up with TRBD1. This CDR3 has 19 residues. CDR1 is SGHRS, CDR2 YFSETQ, per germline. CDR3 sequence (DNA): TGCGCCAGCACCTTGAGACCCCGGGACAGGGGGGTGGGGGCCAACGTCCTGACTTTC. This translates into CASTLRPRDRGVGANVLTF.

J is TRBJ2-7 and V is TRBV2; 8 positions match TRBD1. CDR3 size: 15 residues. With 6 bases clipped from V and 3 bases from J, the junction kept 10 bases outside the gene matches. Germline lookup yields CDR1 SNHLY and CDR2 FYNNEI. The CDR3 sequence is CASSDATGVHYEQYF. The CDR3 coding sequence is TGTGCCAGCAGCGATGCGACAGGGGTCCACTACGAGCAGTACTTC.

This clone was seen a few times. The rearrangement joins TRBV10-3 to TRBJ1-1; D remains ambiguous. The CDR3 is 13 amino acids. Germline loops: CDR1 ENHRY, CDR2 SYGVKD. Trimming took off 1 base at V and 1 base at J, with 4 bases between the two ends. CDR3 amino acids: CAISELENTEAFF. CDR3 DNA: TGTGCCATCAGTGAGTTAGAGAACACTGAAGCTTTCTTT.

The V and J genes are TRBV27 and TRBJ2-7; 12 bases match TRBD2. V was pared by 3 bases and J by 2 bases, with 5 bases of the junction left unmatched. The germline CDR1 and CDR2 sequences are MNHEY and SMNVEV (reference sequence). This CDR3 is 16 amino acids long. The CDR3 nucleotides read TGTGCCAGCAGTTTGGTCCCTAGCGGGGGGGCCTACGAGCAGTACTTC. Its translation is CASSLVPSGGAYEQYF.

The V gene is TRBV10-3, the J gene TRBJ2-1, with D tentatively TRBD2 (6 bases). Trimming took 4 bases from V and 4 from J, leaving 11 bases between them. CDR1 and CDR2 from the germline V gene are ENHRY and SYGVKD. CDR3 size: 14 residues. The CDR3 DNA reads TGTGCCATCAGTGCCGGGGACTCTTACAATGAGCAGTTCTTC. As protein: CAISAGDSYNEQFF.

This clone was detected only a few times. The chain couples TRBV11-2 to TRBJ1-2; 10 positions match TRBD1. Germline V gives CDR1 SGHAT, CDR2 FQNNGV. This CDR3 comprises 14 residues. V trimming: 5 bases; J trimming: 8 bases; junction bases outside the gene matches: 8. The DNA of the CDR3 is TGTGCCAGCAGCCGGTCGACAGGGGGCTGGGGCTACACCTTC. Its translation is CASSRSTGGWGYTF.

J is TRBJ1-4 and V is TRBV18; 10 nucleotides align to TRBD1. V shed 4 bases and J 7 bases; nucleotides not matched to a gene: 9. CDR1 is KGHSH and CDR2 is LQKENI in the germline V gene. This CDR3 region has 16 residues. This CDR3 reads CASSLIGTGESEKLFF. CDR3 in DNA: TGTGCCAGCTCACTAATTGGGACAGGGGAGAGTGAAAAACTGTTTTTT.

J is TRBJ2-3 and V is TRBV27; 7 bases are shared with TRBD2. V lost 5 bases, J lost 1 base, and 6 bases stayed unmatched. This CDR3 has 15 residues. Germline values: CDR1 MNHEY, CDR2 SMNVEV (reference sequence). The CDR3 sequence: CASSPLAAGTDTQYF. The CDR3 DNA is TGTGCCAGCAGTCCCCTAGCGGCGGGCACAGATACGCAGTATTTT.

V usage is TRBV7-6 and J usage is TRBJ2-5; 13 nucleotides align to TRBD2. V was clipped by 0 bases and J by 5 bases; unmatched bases: 3. This CDR3 spans 16 amino acids. CDR1 is SGHVS and CDR2 is FNYEAQ in the germline V gene. CDR3 in DNA: TGTGCCAGCAGCTTAGCGGGACTAGCGGGGTTGGAGACCCAGTACTTC. Protein sequence: CASSLAGLAGLETQYF. The entire variable domain, with the rest obtained from reference TRBV7-6 and TRBJ2-5, is as follows: GAGVSQSPRYKVTKRGQDVALRCDPISGHVSLYWYRQALGQGPEFLTYFNYEAQQDKSGLPNDRFSAERPEGSISTLTIQRTEQRDSAMYRCASSLAGLAGLETQYFGPGTRLLVL.

The rearrangement links TRBV6-1 to TRBJ2-3; D could derive from TRBD1 or TRBD2 (6 bases each). The CDR3 length is 14 residues. V shed 4 bases and J shed 2 bases, with 10 bases lying between them. Germline V lookup: CDR1 MNHNS, CDR2 SASEGT. CDR3 nucleotides: TGTGCCAGCAGTGCGGGGGCAGACACAGATACGCAGTATTTT. Translating it yields CASSAGADTDTQYF.

The chain links TRBV10-3 to TRBJ2-5, with D tentatively TRBD1 (5 bases). Trimming left V 4 bases short and J 5 bases short, with 11 bases between. The CDR3 is 13 amino acids. Germline V gene data show CDR1 as ENHRY and CDR2 as SYGVKD. This CDR3 reads CAISGQILETQYF. CDR3 bases: TGTGCCATCAGTGGACAGATATTGGAGACCCAGTACTTC.

V is TRBV11-2 and J is TRBJ2-7; TRBD2 matches 13 bases. CDR1 SGHAT and CDR2 FQNNGV come from the germline V gene. After removal of 5 bases from V and 7 bases from J, the junction contained 8 bases not matched to a gene. The CDR3 has 15 residues. CDR3: CASSPWTSGRGEQYF. The CDR3 coding sequence is TGTGCCAGCAGCCCTTGGACTAGCGGGAGAGGGGAGCAGTACTTC. The entire variable domain, with the rest obtained from reference TRBV11-2 and TRBJ2-7, is as follows: EAGVAQSPRYKIIEKRQSVAFWCNPISGHATLYWYQQILGQGPKLLIQFQNNGVVDDSQLPKDRFSAERLKGVDSTLKIQPAKLEDSAVYLCASSPWTSGRGEQYFGPGTRLTVT.

The V gene is TRBV19, the J gene TRBJ1-1; TRBD1 might be the D (5 bases). From germline, CDR1 is LNHDA and CDR2 SQIVND (reference sequence). V was clipped by 3 bases and J by 1 base, with 18 bases between them. This CDR3 is built from 17 residues. CDR3 in DNA: TGTGCCAGTAGTATCAGCGGTGGCGGGGCGGGGAACACTGAAGCTTTCTTT. Protein product: CASSISGGGAGNTEAFF. Filled out from reference TRBV19 and TRBJ1-1, the complete variable domain reads DGGITQSPKYLFRKEGQNVTLSCEQNLNHDAMYWYRQDPGQGLRLIYYSQIVNDFQKGDIAEGYSVSREKKESFPLTVTSAQKNPTAFYLCASSISGGGAGNTEAFFGQGTRLTVV.

The sample holds a few counts of this clone. The genes are TRBV6-5 and TRBJ1-6; no reliable D call. The V gene lost 0 bases and the J gene lost 6 bases, with 12 bases spanning the gap. Germline-derived CDR1 and CDR2 are MNHEY and SVGAGI. The CDR3 sequence is 16 residues long. CDR3 sequence reads: CASSYSHLPPNSPLHF. The DNA of the CDR3 is TGTGCCAGCAGTTACTCCCACTTGCCACCTAATTCACCCCTCCACTTT.

This chain links TRBV21-1 with TRBJ1-1. TRBV21-1 has pseudogene status. The CDR3 runs to 15 residues. Here the CDR3 DNA reads TGTGCCAGCAGCAGGGACTCTAAGCCGAACACTGAAGCTTTCTTT. Translation gives CASSRDSKPNTEAFF.

This chain joins TRBV4-1 and TRBJ1-2; D is perhaps TRBD1 (5 bases). Between the trimmed V and J ends, which lost 0 bases and 2 bases, there was a span of 10 bases. This CDR3 comprises 15 residues. Germline-derived CDR1 and CDR2 are MGHRA and YSYEKL. The CDR3 reads CASSQDQGPNYGYTF. CDR3 DNA: TGCGCCAGCAGCCAAGATCAGGGCCCGAACTATGGCTACACCTTC.

V gene TRBV7-2 combines with J gene TRBJ1-2; D not resolved. CDR1 and CDR2 (germline): SGHTA, FQGNSA. CDR3 length: 14 amino acids. Trimming shortened V by 2 bases and J by 4 bases, and 11 bases separated the two germline ends. This CDR3 reads CASSLRWGLYGYTF. CDR3 in DNA: TGTGCCAGCAGCTTAAGGTGGGGTCTCTATGGCTACACCTTC. The entire variable domain, with the rest obtained from reference TRBV7-2 and TRBJ1-2, is as follows: GAGVSQSPSNKVTEKGKDVELRCDPISGHTALYWYRQSLGQGLEFLIYFQGNSAPDKSGLPSDRFSAERTGGSVSTLTIQRTQQEDSAVYLCASSLRWGLYGYTFGSGTRLTVV.

The chain carries TRBV5-1 and TRBJ1-5, with 10 bases fitting TRBD1. CDR3 length equals 14 residues. Germline trimming cut 4 bases from V and 5 bases from J; bases unmatched to any gene: 3. The germline V gene has CDR1 SGHRS and CDR2 YFSETQ. The CDR3 spells CASSPGTGDQPQHF. The CDR3 DNA sequence: TGCGCCAGCAGCCCCGGGACAGGGGATCAGCCCCAGCATTTT.

The rearrangement links TRBV2 to TRBJ1-2; 8 nucleotides agree with TRBD1. The CDR3 runs to 14 residues. Germline values: CDR1 SNHLY, CDR2 FYNNEI. V lost 6 bases and J lost 1; bases outside the gene matches: 4. The CDR3 coding sequence is TGTGCCAGCAGCGCGGACAGGGTTAACTATGGCTACACCTTC. Translated, it gives CASSADRVNYGYTF.

This clone showed up just a few times. The chain recombines TRBV9 with TRBJ1-4; the D is unclear. This CDR3 is 14 amino acids long. Germline V CDR1 and CDR2: SGDLS, YYNGEE. V was clipped by 3 bases and J by 0 bases, with 6 bases between them. In DNA, the CDR3 is TGTGCCAGCAGCGCTCTATCAACTAATGAAAAACTGTTTTTT. Protein: CASSALSTNEKLFF.

This clone occurred a few times. J is TRBJ2-1 and V is TRBV5-4; TRBD2 matches 7 bases. Trimming removed 4 bases from V and 0 bases from J; junction bases left unmatched: 4. CDR1 is SGHNT and CDR2 is YYREEE in the germline V gene (reference sequence). The CDR3 spans 15 residues. CDR3 sequence reads: CASSPGGISYNEQFF. The DNA for the CDR3 is TGTGCCAGCAGCCCCGGGGGGATCTCCTACAATGAGCAGTTCTTC.

The V and J genes are TRBV28 and TRBJ1-5; D unclear. CDR3 length: 11 amino acids. Germline CDR1 reads MDHEN; CDR2 reads SYDVKM. V was clipped by 6 bases and J by 10 bases, with 10 bases between them. The CDR3, as DNA: TGTGCCAGCAGCCCCTCCCAACCCCAGCATTTT. As protein: CASSPSQPQHF.

The V call is TRBV11-2, the J call TRBJ1-6, with D unresolved. The CDR3 totals 15 residues. V was cut by 5 bases and J by 1 base, with 9 bases left in between. The germline V gene encodes CDR1 SGHAT and CDR2 FQNNGV. CDR3 DNA: TGTGCCAGCAGCACCAAGGGTTCCTATAATTCACCCCTCCACTTT. Translating it yields CASSTKGSYNSPLHF.